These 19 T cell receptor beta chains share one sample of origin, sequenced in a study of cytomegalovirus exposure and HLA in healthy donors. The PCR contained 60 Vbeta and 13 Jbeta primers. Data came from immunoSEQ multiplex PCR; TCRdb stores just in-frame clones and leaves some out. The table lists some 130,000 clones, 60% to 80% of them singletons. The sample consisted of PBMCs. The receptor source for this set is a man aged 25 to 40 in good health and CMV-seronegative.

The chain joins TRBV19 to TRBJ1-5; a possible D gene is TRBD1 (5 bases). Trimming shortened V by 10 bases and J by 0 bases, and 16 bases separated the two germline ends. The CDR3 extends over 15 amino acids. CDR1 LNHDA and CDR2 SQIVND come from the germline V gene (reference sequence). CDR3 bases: TGTGCCACTTCAGGGAGGTACTATAGCAATCAGCCCCAGCATTTT. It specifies CATSGRYYSNQPQHF.

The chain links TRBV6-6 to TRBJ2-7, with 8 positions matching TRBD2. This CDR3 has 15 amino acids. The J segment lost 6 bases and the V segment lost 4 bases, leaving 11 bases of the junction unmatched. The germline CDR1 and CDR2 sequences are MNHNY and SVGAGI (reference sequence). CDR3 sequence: CASSLPILAGGEQYF. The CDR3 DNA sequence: TGTGCCAGCAGTTTACCCATCCTAGCGGGCGGCGAGCAGTACTTC.

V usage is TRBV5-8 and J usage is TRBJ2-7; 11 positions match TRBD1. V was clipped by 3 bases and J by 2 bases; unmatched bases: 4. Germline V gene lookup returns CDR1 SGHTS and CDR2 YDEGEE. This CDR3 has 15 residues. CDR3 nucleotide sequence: TGTGCCAGCAGCTGGGACAGGGGGGCTACCTACGAGCAGTACTTC. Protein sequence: CASSWDRGATYEQYF.

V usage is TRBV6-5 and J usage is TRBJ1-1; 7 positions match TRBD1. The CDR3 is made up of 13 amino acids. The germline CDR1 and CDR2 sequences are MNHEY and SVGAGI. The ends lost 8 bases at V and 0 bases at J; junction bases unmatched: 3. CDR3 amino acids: CASLDRVNTEAFF. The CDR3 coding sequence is TGTGCCAGCCTAGACAGGGTGAACACTGAAGCTTTCTTT.

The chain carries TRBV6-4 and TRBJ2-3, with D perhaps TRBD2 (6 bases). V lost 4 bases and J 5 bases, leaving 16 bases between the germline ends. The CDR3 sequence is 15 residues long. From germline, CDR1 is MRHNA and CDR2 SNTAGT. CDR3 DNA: TGTGCCAGCAGTGTAACCGGGACTGAGGGAGATACGCAGTATTTT. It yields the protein CASSVTGTEGDTQYF.

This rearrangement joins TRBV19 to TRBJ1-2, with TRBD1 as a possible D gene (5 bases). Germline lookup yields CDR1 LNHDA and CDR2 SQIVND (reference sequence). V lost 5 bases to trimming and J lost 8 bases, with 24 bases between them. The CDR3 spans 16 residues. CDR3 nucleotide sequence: TGTGCCAGTAGTCCCCCGGGGGATGGGCCAGTGTGGGGCTACACCTTC. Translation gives CASSPPGDGPVWGYTF.

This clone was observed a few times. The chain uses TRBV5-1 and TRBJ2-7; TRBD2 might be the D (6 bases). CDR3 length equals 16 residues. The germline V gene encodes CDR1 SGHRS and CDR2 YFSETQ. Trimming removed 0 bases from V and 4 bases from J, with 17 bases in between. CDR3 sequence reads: CASSLAAGLSLYEQYF. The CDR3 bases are TGCGCCAGCAGCTTGGCTGCGGGACTTTCTCTTTACGAGCAGTACTTC. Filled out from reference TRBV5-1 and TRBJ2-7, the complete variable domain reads KAGVTQTPRYLIKTRGQQVTLSCSPISGHRSVSWYQQTPGQGLQFLFEYFSETQRNKGNFPGRFSGRQFSNSRSEMNVSTLELGDSALYLCASSLAAGLSLYEQYFGPGTRLTVT.

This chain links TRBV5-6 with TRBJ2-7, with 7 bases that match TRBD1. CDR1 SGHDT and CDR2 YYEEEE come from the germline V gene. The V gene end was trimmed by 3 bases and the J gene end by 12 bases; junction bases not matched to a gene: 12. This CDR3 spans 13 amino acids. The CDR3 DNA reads TGTGCCAGCAGCTCCGGACCCGACAGGGTTGGGTACTTC. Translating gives CASSSGPDRVGYF.

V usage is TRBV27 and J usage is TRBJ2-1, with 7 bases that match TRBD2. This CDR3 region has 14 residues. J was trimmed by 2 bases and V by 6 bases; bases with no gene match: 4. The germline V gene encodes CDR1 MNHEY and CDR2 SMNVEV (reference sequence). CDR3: CASSRAGTYNEQFF. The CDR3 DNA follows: TGTGCCAGCAGCCGAGCGGGAACCTACAATGAGCAGTTCTTC.

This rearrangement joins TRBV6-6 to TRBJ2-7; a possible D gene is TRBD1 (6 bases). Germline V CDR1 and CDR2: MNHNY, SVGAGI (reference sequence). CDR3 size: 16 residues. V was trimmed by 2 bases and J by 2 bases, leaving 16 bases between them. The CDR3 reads CASSYEGQPFTYEQYF. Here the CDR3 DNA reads TGTGCCAGCAGTTACGAGGGACAACCTTTTACCTACGAGCAGTACTTC.

The CDR3 nucleotides are TGTGCCAGCAGCCCCCGGGCTAGCGGGAGCGTAGATACGCAGTATTTT. It is translated as CASSPRASGSVDTQYF. The chain couples TRBV5-5 to TRBJ2-3; 10 bases agree with TRBD2. The CDR3 consists of 16 residues. Germline-derived CDR1 and CDR2 are SGHKS and YYEKEE (reference sequence). Germline trimming cut 4 bases from V and 5 bases from J; bases unmatched to any gene: 10.

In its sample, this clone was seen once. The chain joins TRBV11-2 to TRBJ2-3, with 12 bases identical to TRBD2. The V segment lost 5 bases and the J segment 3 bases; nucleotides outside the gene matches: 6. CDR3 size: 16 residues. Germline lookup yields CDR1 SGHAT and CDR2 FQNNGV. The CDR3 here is CASSETSGSWTDTQYF. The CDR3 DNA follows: TGTGCCAGCAGCGAGACTAGCGGGAGTTGGACAGATACGCAGTATTTT. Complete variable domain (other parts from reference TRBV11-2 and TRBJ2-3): EAGVAQSPRYKIIEKRQSVAFWCNPISGHATLYWYQQILGQGPKLLIQFQNNGVVDDSQLPKDRFSAERLKGVDSTLKIQPAKLEDSAVYLCASSETSGSWTDTQYFGPGTRLTVL.

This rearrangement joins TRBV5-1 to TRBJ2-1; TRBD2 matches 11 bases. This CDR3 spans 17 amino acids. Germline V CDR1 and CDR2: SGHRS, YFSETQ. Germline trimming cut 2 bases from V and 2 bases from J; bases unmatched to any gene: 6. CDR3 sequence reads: CASSLVLAGGPYNEQFF. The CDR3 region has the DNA TGCGCCAGCAGCTTAGTATTAGCGGGAGGGCCCTACAATGAGCAGTTCTTC.

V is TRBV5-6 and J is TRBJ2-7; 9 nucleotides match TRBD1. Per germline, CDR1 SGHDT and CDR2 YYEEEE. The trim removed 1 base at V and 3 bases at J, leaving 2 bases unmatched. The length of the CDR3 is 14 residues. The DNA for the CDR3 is TGTGCCAGCAGCTTGTACAGGGGGCTCTACGAGCAGTACTTC. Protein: CASSLYRGLYEQYF.

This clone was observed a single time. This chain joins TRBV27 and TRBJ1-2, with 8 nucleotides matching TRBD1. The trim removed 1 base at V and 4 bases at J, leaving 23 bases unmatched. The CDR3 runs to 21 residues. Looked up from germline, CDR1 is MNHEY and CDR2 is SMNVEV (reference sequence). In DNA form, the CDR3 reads TGTGCCAGCAGTTTATACCCCCCTCCGTTGAGCCCCGGACAGGGCGGCTATGGCTACACCTTC. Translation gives CASSLYPPPLSPGQGGYGYTF.

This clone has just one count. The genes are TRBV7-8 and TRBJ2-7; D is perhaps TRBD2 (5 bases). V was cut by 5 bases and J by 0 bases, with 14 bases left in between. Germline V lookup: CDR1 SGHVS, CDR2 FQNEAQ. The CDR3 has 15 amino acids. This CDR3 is CASSASGIDSYEQYF. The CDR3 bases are TGTGCCAGCAGCGCCTCCGGGATTGACTCCTACGAGCAGTACTTC.

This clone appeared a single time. The CDR3 DNA follows: TGCGCCAGCAGCTCCCAAGGGACAGGGTTCTACGAGCAGTACTTC. It specifies CASSSQGTGFYEQYF. This chain connects TRBV5-1 to TRBJ2-7; 9 bases are shared with TRBD1. The CDR3 spans 15 residues. Germline trimming cut 3 bases from V and 3 bases from J; bases unmatched to any gene: 7. Germline V gene lookup returns CDR1 SGHRS and CDR2 YFSETQ.

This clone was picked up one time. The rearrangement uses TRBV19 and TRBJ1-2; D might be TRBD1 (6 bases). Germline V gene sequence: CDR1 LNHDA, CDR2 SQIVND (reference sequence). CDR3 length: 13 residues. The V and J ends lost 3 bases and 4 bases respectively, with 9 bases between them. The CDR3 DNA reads TGTGCCAGTAGTATCATGGGGGCCTATGGCTACACCTTC. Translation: CASSIMGAYGYTF.

The CDR3 loop is CASSQALQGYSNQPQHF. CDR3 in DNA: TGCGCCAGCAGCCAAGCACTCCAGGGGTATAGCAATCAGCCCCAGCATTTT. The V and J genes are TRBV4-1 and TRBJ1-5; D is perhaps TRBD1 (6 bases). Trimming removed 1 base from V and 0 bases from J, with 13 bases in between. Germline CDR1 reads MGHRA; CDR2 reads YSYEKL. This CDR3 spans 17 amino acids.